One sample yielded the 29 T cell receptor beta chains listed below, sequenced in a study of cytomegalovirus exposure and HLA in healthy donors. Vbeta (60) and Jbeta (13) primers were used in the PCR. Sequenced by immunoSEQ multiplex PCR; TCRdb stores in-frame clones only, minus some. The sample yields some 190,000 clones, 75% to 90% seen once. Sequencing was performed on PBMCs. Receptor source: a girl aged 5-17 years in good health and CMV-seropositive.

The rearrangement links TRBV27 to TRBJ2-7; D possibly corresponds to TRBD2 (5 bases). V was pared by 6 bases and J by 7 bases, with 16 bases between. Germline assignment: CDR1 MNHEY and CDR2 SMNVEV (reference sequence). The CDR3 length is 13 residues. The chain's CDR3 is CASSVGSPGEQYF. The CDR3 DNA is TGTGCCAGCAGCGTTGGGTCCCCGGGGGAGCAGTACTTC.

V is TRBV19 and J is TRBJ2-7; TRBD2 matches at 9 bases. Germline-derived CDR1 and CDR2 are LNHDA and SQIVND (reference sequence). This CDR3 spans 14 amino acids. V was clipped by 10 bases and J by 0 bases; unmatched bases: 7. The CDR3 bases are TGTGCCACCTCAGGGCGGGGGGGCTCCTACGAGCAGTACTTC. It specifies CATSGRGGSYEQYF.

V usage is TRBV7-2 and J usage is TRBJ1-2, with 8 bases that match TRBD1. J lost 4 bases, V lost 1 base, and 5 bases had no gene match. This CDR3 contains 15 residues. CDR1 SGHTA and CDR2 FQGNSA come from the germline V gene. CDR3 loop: CASSLGGTGGYGYTF. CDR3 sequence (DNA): TGTGCCAGCAGCTTAGGGGGGACAGGAGGCTATGGCTACACCTTC.

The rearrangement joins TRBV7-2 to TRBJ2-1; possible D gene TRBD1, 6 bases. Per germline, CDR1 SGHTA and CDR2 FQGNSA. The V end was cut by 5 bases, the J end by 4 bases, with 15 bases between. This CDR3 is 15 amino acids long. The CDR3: CASSLTGFLYNEQFF. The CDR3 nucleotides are TGTGCCAGCAGCCTAACAGGGTTCCTTTACAATGAGCAGTTCTTC.

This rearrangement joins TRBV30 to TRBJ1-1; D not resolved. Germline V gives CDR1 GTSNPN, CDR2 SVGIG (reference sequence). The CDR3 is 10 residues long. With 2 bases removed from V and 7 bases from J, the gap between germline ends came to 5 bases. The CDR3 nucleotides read TGTGCCTGGAGTCCCGGTGAAGCTTTCTTT. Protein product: CAWSPGEAFF.

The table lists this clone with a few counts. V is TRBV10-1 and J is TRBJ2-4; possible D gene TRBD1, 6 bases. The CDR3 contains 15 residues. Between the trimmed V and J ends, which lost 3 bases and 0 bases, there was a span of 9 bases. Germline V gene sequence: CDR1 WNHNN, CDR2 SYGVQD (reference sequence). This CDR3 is CASSDTGLAKNIQYF. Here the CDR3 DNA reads TGCGCCAGCAGTGATACAGGGTTAGCCAAAAACATTCAGTACTTC.

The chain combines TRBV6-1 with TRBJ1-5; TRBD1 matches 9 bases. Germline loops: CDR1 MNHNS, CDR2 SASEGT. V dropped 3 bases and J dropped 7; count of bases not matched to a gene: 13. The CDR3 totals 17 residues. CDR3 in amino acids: CASSEMGQGGLRQPQHF. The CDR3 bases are TGTGCCAGCAGTGAGATGGGACAGGGCGGCTTACGACAGCCCCAGCATTTT.

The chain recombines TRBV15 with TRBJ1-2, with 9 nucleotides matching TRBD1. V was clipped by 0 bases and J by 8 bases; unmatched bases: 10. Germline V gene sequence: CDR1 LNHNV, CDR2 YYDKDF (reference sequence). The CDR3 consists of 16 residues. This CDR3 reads CATSRDFSGQGSGYTF. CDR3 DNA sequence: TGTGCCACCAGCAGAGATTTCTCGGGACAGGGCTCCGGCTACACCTTC.

The DNA of the CDR3 is TGCGCCAGCAGCCAAGCTCTAGCGGGGGCCTACGAGCAGTACTTC. This codes for CASSQALAGAYEQYF. This chain connects TRBV4-1 to TRBJ2-7; TRBD2 matches at 10 bases. CDR1 and CDR2 (germline): MGHRA, YSYEKL. Trimming cost V 1 base and J 2 bases; bases outside gene matches: 2. The CDR3 is made up of 15 amino acids.

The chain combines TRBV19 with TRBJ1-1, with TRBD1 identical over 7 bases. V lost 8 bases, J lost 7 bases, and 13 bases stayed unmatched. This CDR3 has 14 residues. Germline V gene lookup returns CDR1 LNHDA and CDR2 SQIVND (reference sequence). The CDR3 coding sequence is TGTGCCAGTTATTCGCCAGGGGGAAAGAGTGAAGCTTTCTTT. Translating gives CASYSPGGKSEAFF.

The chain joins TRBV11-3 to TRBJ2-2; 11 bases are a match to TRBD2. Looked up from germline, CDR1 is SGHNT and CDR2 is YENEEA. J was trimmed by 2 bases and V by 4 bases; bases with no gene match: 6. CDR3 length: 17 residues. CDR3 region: CASSSSGTSGNTGELFF. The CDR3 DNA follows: TGTGCCAGCAGCTCCTCCGGGACTAGCGGCAACACCGGGGAGCTGTTTTTT.

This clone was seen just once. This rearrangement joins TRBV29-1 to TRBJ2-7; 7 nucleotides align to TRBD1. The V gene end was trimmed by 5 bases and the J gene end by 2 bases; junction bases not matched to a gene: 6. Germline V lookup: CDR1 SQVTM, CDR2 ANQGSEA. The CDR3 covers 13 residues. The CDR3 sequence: CSVNRDSPYEQYF. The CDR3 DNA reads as TGCAGCGTTAACCGGGACAGTCCCTACGAGCAGTACTTC.

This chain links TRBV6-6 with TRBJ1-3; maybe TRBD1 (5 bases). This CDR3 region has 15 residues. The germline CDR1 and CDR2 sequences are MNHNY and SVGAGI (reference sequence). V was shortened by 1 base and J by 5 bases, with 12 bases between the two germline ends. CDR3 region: CASSYWRDGRNTIYF. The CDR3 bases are TGTGCCAGCAGTTACTGGCGGGACGGAAGAAACACCATATATTTT.

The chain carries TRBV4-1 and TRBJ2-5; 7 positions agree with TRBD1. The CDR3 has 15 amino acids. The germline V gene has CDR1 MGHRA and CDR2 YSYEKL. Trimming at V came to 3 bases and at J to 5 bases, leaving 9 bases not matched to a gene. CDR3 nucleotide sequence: TGCGCCAGCAGCCATATAGACAGGGAGCCGGAGACCCAGTACTTC. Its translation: CASSHIDREPETQYF.

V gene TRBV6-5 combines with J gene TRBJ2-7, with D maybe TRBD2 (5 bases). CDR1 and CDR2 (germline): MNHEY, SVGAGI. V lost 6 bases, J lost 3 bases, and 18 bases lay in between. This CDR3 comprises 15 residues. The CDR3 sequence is CASSLTAGRIYEQYF. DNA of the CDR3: TGTGCCAGCAGCTTAACCGCGGGCAGAATCTACGAGCAGTACTTC.

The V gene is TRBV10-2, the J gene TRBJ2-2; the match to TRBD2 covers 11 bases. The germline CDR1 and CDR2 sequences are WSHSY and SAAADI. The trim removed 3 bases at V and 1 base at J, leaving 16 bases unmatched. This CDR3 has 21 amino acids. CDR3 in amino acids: CASSDAGTSGSKGVNTGELFF. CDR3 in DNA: TGCGCCAGCAGTGACGCGGGTACTAGCGGGAGTAAAGGGGTGAACACCGGGGAGCTGTTTTTT.

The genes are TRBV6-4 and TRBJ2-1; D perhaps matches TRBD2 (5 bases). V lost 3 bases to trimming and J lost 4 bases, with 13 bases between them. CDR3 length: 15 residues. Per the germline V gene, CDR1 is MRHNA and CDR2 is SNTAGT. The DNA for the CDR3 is TGTGCCAGCAGTGATAACGCGGGTCGTTACAATGAGCAGTTCTTC. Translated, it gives CASSDNAGRYNEQFF.

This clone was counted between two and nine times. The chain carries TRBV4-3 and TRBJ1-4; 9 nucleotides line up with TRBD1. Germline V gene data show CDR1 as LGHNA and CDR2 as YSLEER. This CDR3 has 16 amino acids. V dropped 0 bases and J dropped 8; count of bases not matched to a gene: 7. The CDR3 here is CASSQDPRTGDEKLFF. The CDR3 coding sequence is TGCGCCAGCAGCCAAGATCCCCGGACAGGGGACGAAAAACTGTTTTTT.

In nucleotides, the CDR3 is TGCGCCAGCAGCTTTGAGGGACAGTTGGCTTTCTTT. Protein sequence: CASSFEGQLAFF. The rearrangement uses TRBV5-1 and TRBJ1-1; 7 bases agree with TRBD1. The CDR3 totals 12 residues. The ends lost 2 bases at V and 11 bases at J; junction bases unmatched: 6. The germline gives CDR1 SGHRS, CDR2 YFSETQ.

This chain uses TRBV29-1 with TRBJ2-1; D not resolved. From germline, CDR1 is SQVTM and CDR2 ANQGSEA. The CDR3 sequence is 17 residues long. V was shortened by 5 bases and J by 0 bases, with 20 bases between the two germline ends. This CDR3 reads CSVLESLVVSSYNEQFF. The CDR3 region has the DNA TGCAGCGTTCTTGAATCCTTGGTTGTCAGCTCCTACAATGAGCAGTTCTTC.

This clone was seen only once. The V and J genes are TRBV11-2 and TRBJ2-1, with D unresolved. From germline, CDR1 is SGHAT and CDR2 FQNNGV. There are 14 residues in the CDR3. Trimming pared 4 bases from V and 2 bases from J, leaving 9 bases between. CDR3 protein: CASSSAETYNEQFF. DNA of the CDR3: TGTGCCAGCAGCTCTGCAGAAACCTACAATGAGCAGTTCTTC.

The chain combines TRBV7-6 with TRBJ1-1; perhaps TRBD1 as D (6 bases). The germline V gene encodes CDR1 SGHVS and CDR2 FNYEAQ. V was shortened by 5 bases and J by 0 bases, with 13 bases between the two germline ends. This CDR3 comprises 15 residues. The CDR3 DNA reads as TGTGCCAGCAGCCCTACCCAGGGGTTGAACACTGAAGCTTTCTTT. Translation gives CASSPTQGLNTEAFF.

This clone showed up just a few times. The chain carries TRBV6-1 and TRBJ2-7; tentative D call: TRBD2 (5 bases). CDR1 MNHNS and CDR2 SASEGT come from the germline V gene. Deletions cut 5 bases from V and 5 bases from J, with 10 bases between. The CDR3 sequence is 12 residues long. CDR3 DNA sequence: TGTGCCAGCAGTTGGGAGAGGAACGAGCAGTACTTC. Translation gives CASSWERNEQYF.

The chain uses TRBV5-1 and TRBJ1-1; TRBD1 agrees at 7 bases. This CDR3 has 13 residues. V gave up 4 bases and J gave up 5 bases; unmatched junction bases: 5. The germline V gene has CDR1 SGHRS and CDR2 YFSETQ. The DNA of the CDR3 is TGCGCCAGCAGCCCTCTGGACAGGACTGAAGCTTTCTTT. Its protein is CASSPLDRTEAFF.

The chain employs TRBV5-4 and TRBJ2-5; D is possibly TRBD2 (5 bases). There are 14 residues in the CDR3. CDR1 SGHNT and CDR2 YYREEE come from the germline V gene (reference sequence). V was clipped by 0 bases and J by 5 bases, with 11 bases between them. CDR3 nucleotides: TGTGCCAGCAGCTTGGCGGGCCGAGGGGAGACCCAGTACTTC. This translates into CASSLAGRGETQYF.

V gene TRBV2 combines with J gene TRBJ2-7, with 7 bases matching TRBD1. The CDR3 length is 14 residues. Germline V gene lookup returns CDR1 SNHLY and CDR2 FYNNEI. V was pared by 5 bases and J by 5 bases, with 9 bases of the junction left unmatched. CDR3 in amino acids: CASSPRQGFHEQYF. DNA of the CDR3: TGTGCCAGCAGTCCCCGACAGGGCTTCCACGAGCAGTACTTC.

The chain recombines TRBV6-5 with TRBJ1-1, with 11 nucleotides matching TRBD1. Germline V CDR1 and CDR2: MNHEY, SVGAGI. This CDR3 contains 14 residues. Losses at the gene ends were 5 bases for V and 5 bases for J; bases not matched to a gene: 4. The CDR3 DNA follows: TGTGCCAGCAGTACTGGGACAGGGGGAACTGAAGCTTTCTTT. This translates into CASSTGTGGTEAFF.

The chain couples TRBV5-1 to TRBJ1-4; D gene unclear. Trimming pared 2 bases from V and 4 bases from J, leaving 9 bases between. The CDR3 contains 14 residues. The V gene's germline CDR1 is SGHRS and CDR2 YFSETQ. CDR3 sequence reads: CASSFGRGNEKLFF. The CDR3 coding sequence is TGCGCCAGCAGCTTTGGGCGGGGTAATGAAAAACTGTTTTTT.

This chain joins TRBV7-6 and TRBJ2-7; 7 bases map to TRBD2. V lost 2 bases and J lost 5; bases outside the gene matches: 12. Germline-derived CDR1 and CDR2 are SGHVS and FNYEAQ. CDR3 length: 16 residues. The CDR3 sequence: CASSLFGSSGNHEQYF. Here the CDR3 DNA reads TGTGCCAGCAGCTTATTCGGGTCCAGCGGGAACCACGAGCAGTACTTC. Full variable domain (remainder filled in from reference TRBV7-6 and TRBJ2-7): GAGVSQSPRYKVTKRGQDVALRCDPISGHVSLYWYRQALGQGPEFLTYFNYEAQQDKSGLPNDRFSAERPEGSISTLTIQRTEQRDSAMYRCASSLFGSSGNHEQYFGPGTRLTVT.